This is a list of T cell receptor beta chains from one sample in a study of OX40 agonist ivuxolimab in advanced cancers. Assay: immunoSEQ multiplex PCR; the TCRdb copy retains only in-frame clones and omits some. The table records more than 65,000 clones, around four fifths of them present only once. This specimen consisted of CD4+ or CD8+ T cells sorted from blood, obtained in a trial of the OX40 agonist ivuxolimab. These receptors all come from an adult with an advanced solid tumor such as melanoma, head and neck, liver or kidney cancer. The CDR3 runs from the conserved cysteine through the conserved F or W. A D gene is named only where the DNA matches it firmly. Not all rows give a size; the values are once, few, many and, for expanded clones, a class.

V gene	J gene	D gene	clone size	CDR3 DNA	CDR3 protein
TRBV28	TRBJ1-2	.	.	TGTGCCAGCATCTCGGGGCCCGGAGGGGCCTATGGCTACACCTTC	CASISGPGGAYGYTF
TRBV20-1	TRBJ2-1	.	once	TGCAGTGCTGACAATTACAATGAGCAGTTCTTC	CSADNYNEQFF
TRBV2	TRBJ2-5	.	.	TGTGCCAGCAGGAAAGGGACAATCCTGCAAGAGACCCAGTACTTC	CASRKGTILQETQYF
TRBV6-1	TRBJ2-3	.	.	TGTGCCAGCAGTCCTAACAGGGAAACTACAGATACGCAGTATTTT	CASSPNRETTDTQYF
TRBV7-3	TRBJ2-1	TRBD1	once	TGTGCCAGCAGCTTTGACAGGGGGGGCTACAATGAGCAGTTCTTC	CASSFDRGGYNEQFF
TRBV19	TRBJ1-1	TRBD1	.	TGTGCCAGTAGTAGCCCCCGGGACAGTGAAGCTTTCTTT	CASSSPRDSEAFF
TRBV18	TRBJ2-3	.	.	TGTGCCAGCTCGGGCAGGGCCTCGGTGGTCACAGATACGCAGTATTTT	CASSGRASVVTDTQYF
TRBV13	TRBJ2-5	TRBD1	.	TGTGCCAGCAGCCTCCAGGGACAGGGAGGGGAGACCCAGTACTTC	CASSLQGQGGETQYF
TRBV13	TRBJ1-5	.	.	TGTGCCAGCAGCTTGGCACTCCTTAGCAATCAGCCCCAGCATTTT	CASSLALLSNQPQHF
TRBV28	TRBJ2-5	TRBD2	.	TGTGCCAGCAGTTTAGGGACTAGCGGGGGGATGGGGACCCAGTACTTC	CASSLGTSGGMGTQYF
TRBV28	TRBJ1-2	.	.	TGTGCCAGCAGTCCCACCGCAGGGAGGGGTAGCTACACCTTC	CASSPTAGRGSYTF
TRBV7-2	TRBJ1-2	.	.	TGTGCCAGCAGCCCGTACCTTACGGGGAGGTATGGCTACACCTTC	CASSPYLTGRYGYTF
TRBV15	TRBJ2-2	TRBD2	.	TGTGCCACCAGTAGGACTAGGCTAGACACCGGGGAGCTGTTTTTT	CATSRTRLDTGELFF
TRBV5-5	TRBJ2-5	.	.	TGTGCCAGCAGCTTAACAGCTCAAGAGACCCAGTACTTC	CASSLTAQETQYF
TRBV19	TRBJ2-4	TRBD1	.	TGTGCCAGTAGTATACAGGGGGTAAACATTCAGTACTTC	CASSIQGVNIQYF
TRBV11-2	TRBJ2-1	.	.	TGTGCCAGCAGCTTTAACTTCCAGGCTCAGCAGTTCTTC	CASSFNFQAQQFF
TRBV6-5	TRBJ1-1	.	.	TGTGCCAGCAAAACAGGGTTTACTGAAGCTTTCTTT	CASKTGFTEAFF
TRBV5-8	TRBJ2-1	.	.	TGTGCCAGCAGCTTGGGTAATATTAACGAGCAGTTCTTC	CASSLGNINEQFF
TRBV4-1	TRBJ2-5	.	.	TGCGCCAGCAGCCATGCGGAGAGGGCTTCCAGGGAGACCCAGTACTTC	CASSHAERASRETQYF
TRBV10-3	TRBJ1-1	.	.	TGTGCCATCAGTGAGTCGACAGCTGAAGCTTTCTTT	CAISESTAEAFF
TRBV5-1	TRBJ1-3	.	once	TGCGCCAGCACCGAGGGGGGGGAAACCTTCTCCACCATATATTTT	CASTEGGETFSTIYF
TRBV4-2	TRBJ2-3	TRBD1	.	TGTGCCAGCAGCCACGCAAGGGACAGGGGGATTACAGATACGCAGTATTTT	CASSHARDRGITDTQYF
TRBV15	TRBJ2-7	.	.	TGTGCCACCAGCACTTTAAGGGACCTCCGTCCCTACGAGCAGTACTTC	CATSTLRDLRPYEQYF
TRBV6-1	TRBJ2-7	.	.	TGTGCCAGCAGTGACCAGGGAGTGTGGGCCTACGAGCAGTACTTC	CASSDQGVWAYEQYF
TRBV5-4	TRBJ2-7	TRBD2	few	TGTGCCAGCAGCCCGGGACTAGCGGAGACCTACGAGCAGTACTTC	CASSPGLAETYEQYF
TRBV7-2	TRBJ1-4	.	.	TGTGCCAGCAGCTTACGGGGGGTGGCTAATGAAAAACTGTTTTTT	CASSLRGVANEKLFF
TRBV28	TRBJ1-6	TRBD1	.	TGTGCCAGCAGTTTCTATCCGACAGGGGGCGCTTCACCCCTCCACTTT	CASSFYPTGGASPLHF
TRBV19	TRBJ2-4	.	.	TGTGCCAGTAGTATCCCCGGTAGCGACTTGGGCAAAAACATTCAGTACTTC	CASSIPGSDLGKNIQYF
TRBV28	TRBJ2-2	.	few	TGTGCCAGCAGACGGGTATCCGGGGAGCTGTTTTTT	CASRRVSGELFF
TRBV9	TRBJ2-1	.	few	TGTGCCAGCAGCGGGTGGGAGCGGGTCAATGAGCAGTTCTTC	CASSGWERVNEQFF
TRBV9	TRBJ1-1	.	.	TGTGCCAGCAGCGTAGAGGGTGACACTGAAGCTTTCTTT	CASSVEGDTEAFF
TRBV19	TRBJ2-6	TRBD1	.	TGTGCCTGTGGACAGGGGGCCAACTCTGGGGCCAACGTCCTGACTTTC	CACGQGANSGANVLTF
TRBV4-1	TRBJ2-3	TRBD2	few	TGCGCCAGCAGTCGGAAAGCGGGGGGGCAGACAGATACGCAGTATTTT	CASSRKAGGQTDTQYF
TRBV23-1	TRBJ1-2	.	.	TGCGCCAGCAGTCAATTTATGGGCGTTCCGGGCTACACCTTC	CASSQFMGVPGYTF
TRBV9	TRBJ2-1	.	.	TGTGCCAGCAGCGTCGGATACAATGAGCAGTTCTTC	CASSVGYNEQFF
TRBV25-1	TRBJ1-4	.	.	TGTACCAGCAGTGATCTCGGCGGCACTAATGAAAAACTGTTTTTT	CTSSDLGGTNEKLFF
TRBV5-5	TRBJ1-4	.	.	TGTGCCAGCAGCTTCTCGGGGGCCCCTAATGAAAAACTGTTTTTT	CASSFSGAPNEKLFF
TRBV6-6	TRBJ1-6	.	.	TGTGCCAGCAGTTACGGGGGCTCACCCCTCCACTTT	CASSYGGSPLHF
TRBV2	TRBJ2-1	.	.	TGTGCCAGCAGTGAAGCGTTGGGAGCCTACAATGAGCAGTTCTTC	CASSEALGAYNEQFF
TRBV6-5	TRBJ2-3	.	.	TGTGCCAGCAGTTACCTAGCGCAGGGGTTCACAGATACGCAGTATTTT	CASSYLAQGFTDTQYF
TRBV4-1	TRBJ2-2	TRBD2	.	TGCGCCAGCAGCCAGACGGGACTAGCGGGAGGCGGCACCGGGGAGCTGTTTTTT	CASSQTGLAGGGTGELFF
TRBV27	TRBJ1-1	TRBD1	few	TGTGCCAGCAGGGTACAGGGGTGGACTGAAGCTTTCTTT	CASRVQGWTEAFF
TRBV11-2	TRBJ2-6	.	.	TGTGCCAGCAGCCAGTCTGGGGCCAACGTCCTGACTTTC	CASSQSGANVLTF
TRBV19	TRBJ2-6	.	.	TGTGCCAGTAGTCCCCATGCAACTGCTGGGGCCAACGTCCTGACTTTC	CASSPHATAGANVLTF
TRBV20-1	TRBJ1-1	.	.	TGCAGTGCTAGAAGCGGTGTAGAAGCTTTCTTT	CSARSGVEAFF
TRBV5-4	TRBJ2-2	.	once	TGTGCCAGCAGCGAAAGGGGCGGGGAGCTGTTTTTT	CASSERGGELFF